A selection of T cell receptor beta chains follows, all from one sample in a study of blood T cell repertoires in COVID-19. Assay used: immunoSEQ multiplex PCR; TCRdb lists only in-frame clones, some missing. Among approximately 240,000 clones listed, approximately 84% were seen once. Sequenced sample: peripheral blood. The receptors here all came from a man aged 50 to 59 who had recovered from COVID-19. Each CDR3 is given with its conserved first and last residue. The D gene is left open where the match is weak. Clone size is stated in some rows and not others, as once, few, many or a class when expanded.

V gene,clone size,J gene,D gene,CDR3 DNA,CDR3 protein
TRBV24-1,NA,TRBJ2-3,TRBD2,TGTGCCACCGGGCGGGAGGTAACAGATACGCAGTATTTT,CATGREVTDTQYF
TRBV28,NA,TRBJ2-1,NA,TGTGCCAGCAACGGAGCTATCCCTATGGAGCAGTTCTTC,CASNGAIPMEQFF
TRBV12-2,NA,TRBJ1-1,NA,TGTGCAAGTCGCTCCGGGGACAGGAGGAAACCTAGCTTT,CASRSGDRRKPSF
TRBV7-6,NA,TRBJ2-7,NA,TGTGCCAGCAGCCCCGCCGAGGGGGTAGGCTACGAGCAGTACTTC,CASSPAEGVGYEQYF
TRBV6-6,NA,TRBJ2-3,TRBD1,TGTGCCAGCCGGGACAGGGTGGCAGATACGCAGTATTTT,CASRDRVADTQYF
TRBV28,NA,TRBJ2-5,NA,TGTGCCAGCAGTTCCTCGGGGGGCGGGGGGACCCAGTACTTC,CASSSSGGGGTQYF
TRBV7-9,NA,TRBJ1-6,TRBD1,TGTGCCAGCACCGGACAGGGGCATAATTCACCCCTCCACTTT,CASTGQGHNSPLHF
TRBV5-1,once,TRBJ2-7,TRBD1,TGCGCCAGCAGCAAGGGACAGGGGGTGTCCTACGAGCAGTACTTC,CASSKGQGVSYEQYF
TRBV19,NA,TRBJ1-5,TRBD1,TGTGCCAGTAGTATTAAAAGACAGGGTCGGGATCAGCCCCAGCATTTT,CASSIKRQGRDQPQHF
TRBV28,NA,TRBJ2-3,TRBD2,TGTGCCAGCTCCGGCAGCATCTTCTTAGCGGGAGGGCGGGCAGATACGCAGTATTTT,CASSGSIFLAGGRADTQYF
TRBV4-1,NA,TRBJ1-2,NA,TGCGCCAGCAGCCAAGATCCGAGGTTATCCTATGGCTACACCTTC,CASSQDPRLSYGYTF
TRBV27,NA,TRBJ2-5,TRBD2,TGTGCCAGCAGTGGTAGCGGGAGTTTCGGGGAGACCCAGTACTTC,CASSGSGSFGETQYF
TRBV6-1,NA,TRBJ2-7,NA,TGTGCCAGCAGTGAACCGTACTATACTACAAACCGGGGGGCAGGATCCCACGAGCAGTACTTC,CASSEPYYTTNRGAGSHEQYF
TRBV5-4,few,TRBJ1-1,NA,TGTGCCAGCAGCTTGGCGTCAGTTCGGAACACTGAAGCTTTCTTT,CASSLASVRNTEAFF